Shown below are 22 T cell receptor beta chains from a single sample sequenced in a study of blood T cells in healthy people across ages. Then a second PCR, running about 7 to 11 cycles, was carried out with a sample-barcoded 5' primer and a J-beta primer mix. Each CDR3 protein gets one entry after TCRdb re-called the 5' RACE reads with MiXCR. The sample shows about 1.4 million distinct CDR3 sequences, roughly 64% of them seen only once. Input material: blood. These receptors originate from a man younger than 35 in good health.

The genes are TRBV4-3 and TRBJ1-4; 9 bases agree with TRBD1. V lost 3 bases, J lost 0 bases, and 5 bases stayed unmatched. This CDR3 spans 17 amino acids. The germline CDR1 and CDR2 sequences are LGHNA and YSLEER. The CDR3 DNA sequence: TGCGCCAGCAGCCAGGGACAGGGAGTTGCAACTAATGAAAAACTGTTTTTT. Residues: CASSQGQGVATNEKLFF.

The gene calls are TRBV10-3 and TRBJ2-3; 8 bases are a match to TRBD2. The length of the CDR3 is 16 residues. Looked up from germline, CDR1 is ENHRY and CDR2 is SYGVKD. V dropped 4 bases and J dropped 3; count of bases not matched to a gene: 9. The DNA for the CDR3 is TGTGCCATCAGTGGCAGGGGTAGCGGGACGACAGATACGCAGTATTTT. This gives the protein CAISGRGSGTTDTQYF.

This rearrangement joins TRBV6-1 to TRBJ2-7, with TRBD2 as a possible D gene (5 bases). Per the germline V gene, CDR1 is MNHNS and CDR2 is SASEGT. V gave up 7 bases and J gave up 0 bases, with 10 bases separating them. The CDR3 spans 13 residues. In DNA, the CDR3 is TGTGCCAGCAAGAGGGAGAACTCCTACGAGCAGTACTTC. Its translation: CASKRENSYEQYF.

This sequence joins TRBV7-2 and TRBJ2-4; TRBD1 aligns across 8 bases. V was clipped by 7 bases and J by 7 bases; unmatched bases: 6. Germline-derived CDR1 and CDR2 are SGHTA and FQGNSA. The CDR3 consists of 13 residues. CDR3 in amino acids: CASTTRTGNIQYF. DNA for the CDR3: TGTGCCAGCACCACTCGGACAGGGAACATTCAGTACTTC.

This clonotype was counted ten times or more. CDR3 residues: CSARSAGDSYEQYF. The DNA of the CDR3 is TGCAGTGCTAGATCCGCGGGGGACTCCTACGAGCAGTACTTC. V and J are TRBV20-1 and TRBJ2-7; 7 positions match TRBD2. CDR1 DFQATT and CDR2 SNEGSKA come from the germline V gene (reference sequence). With 2 bases clipped from V and 0 bases from J, the junction kept 4 bases outside the gene matches. CDR3 length: 14 residues.

The chain combines TRBV4-3 with TRBJ1-6, with D unclear. Germline V CDR1 and CDR2: LGHNA, YSLEER. This CDR3 is 14 amino acids long. Trimming pared 6 bases from V and 9 bases from J, leaving 15 bases between. CDR3 region: CASSDGYLGSPLHF. The CDR3 nucleotides read TGCGCCAGCAGTGACGGATACCTTGGTTCACCCCTCCACTTT.

The sample holds a few counts of this clonotype. The chain uses TRBV18 and TRBJ2-1; tentatively, D is TRBD2 (5 bases). CDR1 KGHSH and CDR2 LQKENI come from the germline V gene. CDR3 length equals 14 residues. The V and J ends lost 3 bases and 1 base respectively, with 7 bases between them. The CDR3 spells CASSPLASYNEQFF. The CDR3 DNA reads TGTGCCAGCTCACCCCTAGCTTCCTACAATGAGCAGTTCTTC.

The chain uses TRBV14 and TRBJ2-3, with D unclear. The CDR3 is 14 amino acids. Trimming removed 0 bases at V and 2 bases at J, with 6 bases between. CDR1 is SGHDN and CDR2 is FVKESK in the germline V gene. CDR3 sequence (DNA): TGTGCCAGCAGCCAAGATCAAGTCACAGATACGCAGTATTTT. This translates into CASSQDQVTDTQYF.

The V and J genes are TRBV12-3 or TRBV12-4 and TRBJ1-2, with a tentative D call TRBD1 (5 bases). V lost 5 bases to trimming and J lost 5 bases, with 12 bases between them. The CDR3 covers 13 residues. This chain's CDR3 is CASSAWDGYGYTF. The DNA of the CDR3 is TGTGCCAGCAGTGCCTGGGACGGATATGGCTACACCTTC.

This sequence joins TRBV6-5 and TRBJ2-3, with D possibly being TRBD1 (6 bases). The CDR3 contains 14 residues. Germline V CDR1 and CDR2: MNHEY, SVGAGI. V lost 8 bases to trimming and J lost 2 bases, with 14 bases between them. The CDR3 nucleotides are TGTGCCAGCGGGGGCAGGGTAATCACAGATACGCAGTATTTT. Its translation: CASGGRVITDTQYF.

V is TRBV28 and J is TRBJ1-2, with 10 bases matching TRBD1. Germline assignment: CDR1 MDHEN and CDR2 SYDVKM. The length of the CDR3 is 16 residues. V lost 6 bases to trimming and J lost 2 bases; unmatched junction nucleotides: 9. Written as DNA, the CDR3 is TGTGCCAGCAGCCCCCCCCGACAGGGGGCGAACTATGGCTACACCTTC. Protein sequence: CASSPPRQGANYGYTF.

The rearrangement uses TRBV24-1 and TRBJ1-1; D ambiguous. Germline V gene sequence: CDR1 KGHDR, CDR2 SFDVKD. V dropped 3 bases and J dropped 8 bases, with 9 bases sitting between them. The CDR3 contains 12 residues. CDR3 nucleotides: TGTGCCACCAGTGATCCTGTAAAAGAAGCTTTCTTT. Encoded protein: CATSDPVKEAFF.

This clonotype was picked up a small number of times. The rearrangement joins TRBV27 to TRBJ2-7, with 7 bases matching TRBD1. In germline, CDR1 is MNHEY, CDR2 SMNVEV (reference sequence). The CDR3 has 15 residues. V was clipped by 5 bases and J by 0 bases; unmatched bases: 7. This CDR3 reads CASSLTTGTSYEQYF. The CDR3 DNA sequence: TGTGCCAGCAGTCTTACGACAGGGACCTCCTACGAGCAGTACTTC.

With respect to this clonotype: This may be a read error: a much more frequent sequence differs by one nucleotide. The chain links TRBV7-6 to TRBJ1-6; D may be TRBD1 (5 bases). The V end was cut by 1 base, the J end by 9 bases, with 10 bases between. Germline V CDR1 and CDR2: SGHVS, FNYEAQ. The CDR3 sequence is 14 residues long. The CDR3 sequence is CASSLGQSSSPLHF. The CDR3 DNA sequence: TGTGCCAGCAGCTTAGGACAGAGTAGTTCACCCCTCCACTTT.

This clonotype has only one observation. J is TRBJ2-1 and V is TRBV7-9; D tentatively fits TRBD1 or TRBD2 (6 bases each). Trimming removed 7 bases at V and 1 base at J, with 17 bases between. The germline CDR1 and CDR2 sequences are SEHNR and FQNEAQ (reference sequence). The CDR3 covers 16 residues. The CDR3 loop reads CASTPPGGGSYNEQFF. The CDR3 region has the DNA TGTGCCAGCACCCCGCCAGGAGGGGGGTCCTACAATGAGCAGTTCTTC.

V gene TRBV4-2 combines with J gene TRBJ2-1; D unclear. CDR1 and CDR2 from the germline V gene are LGHNA and YNFKEQ. Trimming took 0 bases from V and 4 from J, leaving 10 bases between them. This CDR3 has 15 residues. The CDR3 DNA reads TGTGCCAGCAGCCAAGACGTGGCACAATACAATGAGCAGTTCTTC. It yields the protein CASSQDVAQYNEQFF.

This clonotype showed up just a few times. The chain recombines TRBV7-2 with TRBJ2-5; 8 positions agree with TRBD1. Germline assignment: CDR1 SGHTA and CDR2 FQGNSA. The CDR3 is made up of 14 amino acids. V dropped 3 bases and J dropped 5; count of bases not matched to a gene: 5. The chain's CDR3 is CASSLGQDGETQYF. The CDR3 DNA sequence: TGTGCCAGCAGCTTGGGACAGGACGGCGAGACCCAGTACTTC.

This clonotype appeared a few times. The chain couples TRBV28 to TRBJ2-3, with D possibly TRBD1 on 5 matching bases. V lost 6 bases and J lost 8, with 15 bases in between. This CDR3 has 13 residues. In germline, CDR1 is MDHEN, CDR2 SYDVKM. CDR3 residues: CASRRTPQGTQYF. The DNA for the CDR3 is TGTGCCAGCAGACGGACCCCGCAGGGTACGCAGTATTTT.

This chain uses TRBV30 with TRBJ2-1, with D hard to call. The CDR3 spans 13 residues. Trimming took 2 bases from V and 4 from J, leaving 9 bases between them. Germline V CDR1 and CDR2: GTSNPN, SVGIG (reference sequence). CDR3 in DNA: TGTGCCTGGAGTCTGGAAGAATACAATGAGCAGTTCTTC. This sequence encodes CAWSLEEYNEQFF.

The gene calls are TRBV5-5 and TRBJ1-6; 8 bases agree with TRBD1. Germline lookup yields CDR1 SGHKS and CDR2 YYEKEE (reference sequence). V lost 7 bases to trimming and J lost 6 bases; unmatched junction nucleotides: 9. This CDR3 is 15 amino acids long. CDR3 sequence reads: CASRDAGQGNSPLHF. The CDR3 DNA reads as TGTGCCAGCCGGGACGCAGGACAGGGTAATTCACCCCTCCACTTT.

For this clonotype: A much larger clone is a single base away; this may be a read error. V usage is TRBV4-1 and J usage is TRBJ2-2; 12 bases align to TRBD2. From germline, CDR1 is MGHRA and CDR2 YSYEKL. The junction had 9 bases not matched to a gene; V was cut back by 0 bases and J by 16 bases. The CDR3 extends over 15 amino acids. CDR3 sequence reads: CASSQEGLAGQRPFF. CDR3 sequence (DNA): TGCGCCAGCAGCCAAGAGGGACTAGCGGGTCAAAGACCGTTTTTT.

The chain recombines TRBV13 with TRBJ1-2; D unclear. CDR3 size: 14 residues. Trimming left V 2 bases short and J 5 bases short, with 12 bases between. Germline lookup yields CDR1 PRHDT and CDR2 FYEKMQ (reference sequence). CDR3 residues: CASSLTAPVYGYTF. The CDR3, as DNA: TGTGCCAGCAGCTTAACGGCTCCAGTATATGGCTACACCTTC.